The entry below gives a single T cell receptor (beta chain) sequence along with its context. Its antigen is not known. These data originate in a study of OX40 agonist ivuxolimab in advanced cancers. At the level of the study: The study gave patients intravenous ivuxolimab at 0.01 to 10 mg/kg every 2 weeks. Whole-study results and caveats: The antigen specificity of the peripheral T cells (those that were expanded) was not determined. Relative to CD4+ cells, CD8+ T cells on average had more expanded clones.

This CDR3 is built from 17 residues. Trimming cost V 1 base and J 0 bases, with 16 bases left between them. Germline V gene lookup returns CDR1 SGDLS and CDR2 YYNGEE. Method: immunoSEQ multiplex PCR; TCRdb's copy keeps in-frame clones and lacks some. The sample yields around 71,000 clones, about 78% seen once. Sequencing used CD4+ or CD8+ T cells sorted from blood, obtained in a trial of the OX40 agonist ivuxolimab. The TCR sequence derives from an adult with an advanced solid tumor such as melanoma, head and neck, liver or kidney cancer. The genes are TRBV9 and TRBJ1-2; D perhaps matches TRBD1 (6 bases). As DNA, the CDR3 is TGTGCCAGCAGCGTATTTAGTGGGGGCCTAGCTAACTATGGCTACACCTTC. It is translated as CASSVFSGGLANYGYTF. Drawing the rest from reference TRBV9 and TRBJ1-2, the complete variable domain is DSGVTQTPKHLITATGQRVTLRCSPRSGDLSVYWYQQSLDQGLQFLIQYYNGEERAKGNILERFSAQQFPDLHSELNLSSLELGDSALYFCASSVFSGGLANYGYTFGSGTRLTVV.